These T cell receptor beta chains were read from a single sample in a study of radiation and T cells in renal cell carcinoma. The table came from immunoSEQ multiplex PCR; TCRdb's copy has only in-frame clones and leaves some out. The sample has fewer than 20,000 clones, roughly 58% seen once. The starting material was tumor tissue, obtained from a patient whose treatment included radiotherapy and nephrectomy. The receptors derive from a man aged 45-65 years with renal cell carcinoma. CDR3s include the opening cysteine and the closing phenylalanine or tryptophan. D genes are given only for firm matches. Only some rows state a clone size, as once, few, many or a class for expanded clones.

-	-	TRBV2	TRBJ2-1	TGTGCCAGCAGTGAAGGGGGATTTGGTGAGCAGTTCTTC	CASSEGGFGEQFF
-	once	TRBV7-9	TRBJ2-3	TGTGCCAGCAGCTTTGAGGGGAACACAGATACGCAGTATTTT	CASSFEGNTDTQYF
-	-	TRBV6-5	TRBJ2-3	TGTGCCAGCAGTCGGCTACTAGAAGATACGCAGTATTTT	CASSRLLEDTQYF
-	-	TRBV7-9	TRBJ1-1	TGTGCCAGCAGCTTACTTTTCACTGAAGCTTTCTTT	CASSLLFTEAFF
-	-	TRBV4-1	TRBJ1-2	TGCGCCAGCAGCCAAGTCATCCAGGATGGCTACACCTTC	CASSQVIQDGYTF
-	-	TRBV4-1	TRBJ2-1	TGCGCCAGCAGCCTCAAGAGCGGGACAAGCTCCTACAATGAGCAGTTCTTC	CASSLKSGTSSYNEQFF
TRBD1	-	TRBV13	TRBJ1-2	TGTGCCAGCAGCTTCCGGACAGGGTATCCTCGCAACTATGGCTACACCTTC	CASSFRTGYPRNYGYTF
TRBD2	-	TRBV6-1	TRBJ2-5	TGTGCCAGCTTCGGAGCGGGGCACCAAGAGACCCAGTACTTC	CASFGAGHQETQYF
TRBD1	medium-sized	TRBV28	TRBJ2-5	TGTGCCAGCAGGGGACAGGGGATAGAGACCCAGTACTTC	CASRGQGIETQYF
TRBD1	-	TRBV11-3	TRBJ2-1	TGTGCCAGCAGCCTCGGACAGGAGTACAATGAGCAGTTCTTC	CASSLGQEYNEQFF
TRBD1	-	TRBV4-1	TRBJ2-1	TGCGCCAGCAGCCAGCACAGGGGGCGCGAGGGCAATGAGCAGTTCTTC	CASSQHRGREGNEQFF
TRBD2	few	TRBV7-9	TRBJ2-7	TGTGCCAGCAGCCCAGGGACTAGCGGGATCTCCTACGAGCAGTACTTC	CASSPGTSGISYEQYF
-	-	TRBV7-3	TRBJ2-3	TGTGCCAGCAGCTCTGACCTCACAGATACGCAGTATTTT	CASSSDLTDTQYF
TRBD1	-	TRBV10-3	TRBJ2-1	TGTGCCATCAGTTCCCGACAGGGGGCAAGCGATGAGCAGTTCTTC	CAISSRQGASDEQFF
TRBD1	-	TRBV11-2	TRBJ2-1	TGTGCCAGCAGCTCAAGACCGGGACAGCCCGACAATGAGCAGTTCTTC	CASSSRPGQPDNEQFF
TRBD2	few	TRBV28	TRBJ2-7	TGTGCCACTCAAGGACTAGCGGGATATCTCTACGAGCAGTACTTC	CATQGLAGYLYEQYF
-	-	TRBV10-3	TRBJ2-7	TGTGCCATCAGTGAGTCGCCTAGCGACAGCTCCTACGAGCAGTACTTC	CAISESPSDSSYEQYF
-	-	TRBV5-4	TRBJ2-7	TGTGCCAGCAGCTCACAGTACGAGCAGTACTTC	CASSSQYEQYF
-	few	TRBV9	TRBJ2-5	TGTGCCAGCAGCGAGTCCCCTGCGGCGGCCCAGTACTTC	CASSESPAAAQYF
-	few	TRBV6-6	TRBJ2-3	TGTGCCAGCAGGTCGACTAGTGAGACAGATACGCAGTATTTT	CASRSTSETDTQYF
-	once	TRBV9	TRBJ2-3	TGTGCCAGCAGCGTAGGTAGTCTGGAAGATACGCAGTATTTT	CASSVGSLEDTQYF
TRBD2	-	TRBV18	TRBJ2-5	TGTGCCAGCTCACCACAAACGGGGGGGCTCTGGGAGACCCAGTACTTC	CASSPQTGGLWETQYF
-	-	TRBV7-7	TRBJ2-5	TGTGCTAGCAGCCACGGGGCAAACCAAGAGACCCAGTACTTC	CASSHGANQETQYF
-	-	TRBV13	TRBJ1-1	TGTGCCAGCAGCGTAAGGGATGAAAACACTGAAGCTTTCTTT	CASSVRDENTEAFF
-	medium-sized	TRBV4-3	TRBJ2-7	TGCGCCAGCAGCCAAGTTAACGACTACGAGCAGTACTTC	CASSQVNDYEQYF
-	-	TRBV12-5	TRBJ2-2	TGTGCTAGTGGTTTGTCGGTGATGGGAACCGGGGAGCTGTTTTTT	CASGLSVMGTGELFF
-	-	TRBV5-8	TRBJ1-3	TGTGCCAGCACCCCTTCGGGAATAGTTGGAAACACCATATATTTT	CASTPSGIVGNTIYF
-	-	TRBV4-1	TRBJ1-2	TGCGCCAGTCGGGACCTTACCTATGGCTACACCTTC	CASRDLTYGYTF
TRBD1	-	TRBV18	TRBJ1-5	TGTGCCAGCTCAGACCAGGGGGCGGGCAATCAGCCCCAGCATTTT	CASSDQGAGNQPQHF
-	-	TRBV7-4	TRBJ2-7	TGTGCCAGCAGCTTAGGTGCGGGACAGACCTATTCCTACGAGCAGTACTTC	CASSLGAGQTYSYEQYF
-	-	TRBV18	TRBJ1-3	TGTGCCAGCTCGCCAAATTCCGGGAGCTCTGGAAACACCATATATTTT	CASSPNSGSSGNTIYF
-	-	TRBV29-1	TRBJ2-7	TGCAGCGTGTTCCGGACAGAGCCCTACGAGCAGTACTTC	CSVFRTEPYEQYF
-	once	TRBV2	TRBJ2-4	TGTGCCAGCAGTGAATGGCAGGGGAGTATAAACATTCAGTACTTC	CASSEWQGSINIQYF
-	-	TRBV19	TRBJ2-1	TGTGCCAGTAGTCCCGCGAACAGATTCAATGAGCAGTTCTTC	CASSPANRFNEQFF
TRBD2	-	TRBV5-1	TRBJ2-1	TGCGCCAGCAGCTTTACTAGCGACGGTGAGCAGTTCTTC	CASSFTSDGEQFF
-	once	TRBV5-1	TRBJ2-1	TGCGCCAGCAGCTTGGGGGCAAAGTACAATGAGCAGTTCTTC	CASSLGAKYNEQFF
-	-	TRBV15	TRBJ2-7	TGTGCCACCAGCCACCATAAGAGGGTCGAAGACGAGCAGTACTTC	CATSHHKRVEDEQYF
-	-	TRBV11-2	TRBJ1-3	TGTGCCAGCAGCTTGGGCAGCTCTGGAAACACCATATATTTT	CASSLGSSGNTIYF
TRBD2	-	TRBV7-7	TRBJ2-3	TGTGCTAGCAGCTTGGAGCGGGGGAAGGCAGATACGCAGTATTTT	CASSLERGKADTQYF
-	once	TRBV14	TRBJ1-2	TGTGCCAGCAGCCAAAATCAGAACTATGGCTACACCTTC	CASSQNQNYGYTF
-	-	TRBV18	TRBJ1-1	TGTGCCAGCTCCCTGAAAGATTCGGGGGCGATGGGCACTGAAGCTTTCTTT	CASSLKDSGAMGTEAFF
TRBD1	-	TRBV2	TRBJ1-1	TGTGCCAGCAGGACACAGGGGGCCACTGAAGCTTTCTTT	CASRTQGATEAFF
TRBD2	-	TRBV30	TRBJ2-5	TGTGCCTGGCAAACTAGCGCTCAAGAGACCCAGTACTTC	CAWQTSAQETQYF
-	-	TRBV6-1	TRBJ2-1	TGTGCCAGCAGTGAACTGGGGGCTGGGTCCTACAATGAGCAGTTCTTC	CASSELGAGSYNEQFF
-	-	TRBV7-3	TRBJ1-4	TGTGCCAGCAGCTGGGCGGGTGCGCGTGGTGAAAAACTGTTTTTT	CASSWAGARGEKLFF
TRBD1	-	TRBV19	TRBJ1-1	TGTGCCAGTAGTCAGACAGGGGGGTTCACTGAAGCTTTCTTT	CASSQTGGFTEAFF
-	-	TRBV7-2	TRBJ2-1	TGTGCCAGCAGCTTAGGTTCGAGCTCCCACAATGAGCAGTTCTTC	CASSLGSSSHNEQFF
-	-	TRBV19	TRBJ2-1	TGTGCCAGTATGGTTTGGCAGGGCGACAATGAGCAGTTCTTC	CASMVWQGDNEQFF
-	-	TRBV27	TRBJ1-2	TGTGCCAGCAGCACGACAGGATATGGCTACACCTTC	CASSTTGYGYTF
TRBD2	-	TRBV7-9	TRBJ2-3	TGTGCCAGCAGCTTAGCGGGGGGACTAGCTCCAGATACGCAGTATTTT	CASSLAGGLAPDTQYF
TRBD1	-	TRBV28	TRBJ1-2	TGTGCCAGCAGTTTGGGGACAGACTATGGCTACACCTTC	CASSLGTDYGYTF
-	-	TRBV7-9	TRBJ1-1	TGTGCCAGCAGCTTAGCGGAAAATACCCAGGCTTTCTTT	CASSLAENTQAFF